The T cell receptor beta chain described here comes from a study of regulatory T cells in long-lasting Graves disease. Trimming took off 8 bases at V and 0 bases at J, with 14 bases between the two ends. Germline values: CDR1 MDHEN, CDR2 SYDVKM. The CDR3 sequence is 14 residues long. In building TCR beta libraries, iRepertoire HTBI primers were used together with Arm-PCR of CDR3 regions. MiXCR, run by TCRdb on the multiplex PCR reads, gives a single entry per CDR3 protein. The sample has 500,000 to 700,000 distinct CDR3 sequences, around 15% seen once. Time point defined: newly diagnosed GD, antithyroid drugs for less than 3 months. Following extraction of RNA from PBMCs, that RNA was used to make the TCR library. These sequences were also reported in another study, on T cells in Graves' hyperthyroidism and ophthalmopathy.

The chain combines TRBV28 with TRBJ2-7; D is perhaps TRBD2 (6 bases). This specimen consisted of peripheral blood mononuclear cells (PBMCs), obtained at new diagnosis, from a patient treated with antithyroid drugs. The TCR comes from a woman aged 25 to 39 with Graves disease. The CDR3 reads CASLENGSSYEQYF. The CDR3, as DNA: TGTGCCAGCCTGGAGAACGGGAGCTCCTACGAGCAGTACTTC.